This T cell receptor (beta chain) stems from a study of T cells in Graves' hyperthyroidism and ophthalmopathy. Findings of the study overall: Ophthalmopathy was told apart from stable hyperthyroidism by a 13 V-J model. Blood also held most thyroid clonotypes expanded beyond 0.001.

The investigators amplified TCR beta CDR3 regions from RNA transcripts. Researchers ran a first-round RT-PCR on the TCR CDR3 using the HTBI primer set. One entry per CDR3 protein, called by TCRdb with MiXCR from the multiplex PCR reads. The sample holds more than 300,000 distinct CDR3 sequences, roughly 14% seen once. Worth noting for this clonotype: Its matching antigen is unknown.

V gave up 4 bases and J gave up 3 bases, with 13 bases separating them. The CDR3 runs to 14 residues. Germline V gene data show CDR1 as LGHDT and CDR2 as YNNKEL (reference sequence). This receptor was taken from a young woman with Graves' hyperthyroidism. The source material was blood. The V and J genes are TRBV3-1 and TRBJ2-7, with D maybe TRBD1 (6 bases). The CDR3 nucleotides read TGTGCCAGCAGCCTGACCGGGACAAACTACGAGCAGTACTTC. It yields the protein CASSLTGTNYEQYF.